The source of this T cell receptor beta chain is a study of T-cell memory formation after mild COVID-19. The germline CDR1 and CDR2 sequences are MDHEN and SYDVKM. CDR3 length equals 19 residues. The trim removed 7 bases at V and 3 bases at J, leaving 15 bases unmatched. Overall study results and limits: That cross-reactive memory joined was suggested by some responding clones appearing in pre-infection memory. From day 15 to 85, contracting clones were balanced between CD4 and CD8, whereas later expanders leaned toward CD4+.

In this sample, this clonotype turned up a few times. Its matching antigen is unknown. TCRdb reprocessed the 5' RACE reads with MiXCR, giving one entry per CDR3 protein. The table has around 390,000 distinct CDR3 sequences, around a sixth seen once. The rearrangement uses TRBV28 and TRBJ2-1; 13 bases line up with TRBD2. This clonotype was sampled from a man aged 18 to 29 who had mild COVID-19 (a few samples of this study predate the infection). Cell type and time point are not known. The sequenced sample was PBMCs or a T cell subset sorted from them (not recorded which). The CDR3 DNA reads as TGTGCCAGCACTTCACCTGTACCGACTAGCGGGGGGATCTACAATGAGCAGTTCTTC. This gives the protein CASTSPVPTSGGIYNEQFF.